These T cell receptor beta chains were read from a single sample in a study of Ad26.COV2.S vaccination and SARS-CoV-2 variants. Sequenced by immunoSEQ multiplex PCR; TCRdb stores in-frame clones only, minus some. The table includes hundreds of thousands of clones, about nine tenths detected once. This sample comprised peripheral blood, obtained in a trial of Ad26.COV2.S vaccine versus placebo. The receptors come from a person aged 18-65 years who received the Ad26.COV2.S COVID-19 vaccine or a placebo. Both conserved end residues are part of each CDR3. A D gene is named only where the DNA matches it firmly. The size of a clone is reported for some rows only, either as once, few or many, or as a class for expanded clones.

clone size	D gene	J gene	V gene	CDR3 DNA	CDR3 protein
.	.	TRBJ2-2	TRBV6-5	TGTGCCAGCAGTTGGAATCTTAGGAACACCGGGGAGCTGTTTTTT	CASSWNLRNTGELFF
few	TRBD1	TRBJ1-6	TRBV7-2	TGTGCCAGCAGCAGACGACAGGGGAGTGGTTCACCCCTCCACTTT	CASSRRQGSGSPLHF
few	.	TRBJ1-1	TRBV19	TGTGCCGCGTCTCAAAGGGACACTGAAGCTTTCTTT	CAASQRDTEAFF
.	.	TRBJ2-1	TRBV2	TGTGCCAGCAGTGAAGACACTAGCTCCTACAATGAGCAGTTCTTC	CASSEDTSSYNEQFF
.	TRBD2	TRBJ2-1	TRBV2	TGTGCCACCTCTAGCGGGGCCCACAATGAGCAGTTCTTC	CATSSGAHNEQFF
.	TRBD1	TRBJ1-6	TRBV5-1	TGCGCCAGCAGCTTGGGACAGGGTGGCGGCTATAATTCACCCCTCCACTTT	CASSLGQGGGYNSPLHF
.	TRBD2	TRBJ2-7	TRBV6-5	TGTGCCAGCAGTCGGGCTAGCGGGGGGTACGAGCAGTACTTC	CASSRASGGYEQYF
.	.	TRBJ1-5	TRBV4-1	TGCGCCAGCAGCCAAGGGGGAGGGATGAGGCAGCCCCAGCATTTT	CASSQGGGMRQPQHF
once	.	TRBJ1-1	TRBV4-3	TGCGCCAGCAGCCAAGACCCAGGGTCTGAAGCTTTCTTT	CASSQDPGSEAFF
.	.	TRBJ1-6	TRBV19	TGTGCCAGTAGTATCCCACAGGGCACCCTCCACTTT	CASSIPQGTLHF
once	.	TRBJ2-5	TRBV4-1	TGCGCCAGCAGCCAAAGTCTAGCTGGAGAGACCCAGTACTTC	CASSQSLAGETQYF
.	.	TRBJ2-4	TRBV7-9	TGTGCCAGCAGCTCCAACACCCTAGCCAAAAACATTCAGTACTTC	CASSSNTLAKNIQYF
.	.	TRBJ2-5	TRBV18	TGTGCCAGCTCGAACCAAGAGACCCAGTACTTC	CASSNQETQYF
.	.	TRBJ2-3	TRBV2	TGTGCCAGCACCCGGGCAGCCCGCACAGATACGCAGTATTTT	CASTRAARTDTQYF
.	.	TRBJ1-2	TRBV27	TGTGCCAGCAGTTTAACAGGGTTGGGTGGCTACACCTTC	CASSLTGLGGYTF
.	TRBD2	TRBJ2-3	TRBV5-1	TGCGCCAGCAGCTTAAGGAGACTAGCGGGGGCACCAGATACGCAGTATTTT	CASSLRRLAGAPDTQYF